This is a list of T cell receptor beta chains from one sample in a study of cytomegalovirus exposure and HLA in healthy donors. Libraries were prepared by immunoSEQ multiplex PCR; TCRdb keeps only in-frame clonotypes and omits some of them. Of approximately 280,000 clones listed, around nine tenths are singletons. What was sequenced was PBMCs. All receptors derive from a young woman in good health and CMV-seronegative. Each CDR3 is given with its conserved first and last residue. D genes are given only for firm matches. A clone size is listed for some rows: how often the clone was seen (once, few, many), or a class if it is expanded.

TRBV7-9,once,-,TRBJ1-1,TGTGCCAGCAGCCCAGTGGGGGCGTACACTGAAGCTTTCTTT,CASSPVGAYTEAFF
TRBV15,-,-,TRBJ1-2,TGTGCCACCAGTCCTCGGGAATCCTATGGCTACACCTTC,CATSPRESYGYTF
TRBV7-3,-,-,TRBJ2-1,TGTGCCAGCAGCTCACGGGTGTCGTACTTAGGGGATTACAATGAGCAGTTCTTC,CASSSRVSYLGDYNEQFF
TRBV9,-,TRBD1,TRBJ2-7,TGTGCCAGCAGCATTGGGGACAGCTCCTACGAGCAGTACTTC,CASSIGDSSYEQYF
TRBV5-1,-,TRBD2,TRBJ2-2,TGCGCCAGCAGCTTGGCAGCGGGGTTGTACACCGGGGAGCTGTTTTTT,CASSLAAGLYTGELFF
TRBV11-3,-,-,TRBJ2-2,TGTGCCAGCAGCTCTGGGGACATCAGGACCGGGGAGCTGTTTTTT,CASSSGDIRTGELFF
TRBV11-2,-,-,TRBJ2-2,TGTGCCAGCAGCCCCGGGGTCGGGGAGCTGTTTTTT,CASSPGVGELFF
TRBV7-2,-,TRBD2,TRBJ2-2,TGTGCCAGCAGCTTAGCTGGCGGGCTACTAGCGGGGGGGCGGGCCGGGGAGCTGTTTTTT,CASSLAGGLLAGGRAGELFF
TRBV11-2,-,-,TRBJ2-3,TGTGCCAGCAGCTTAGATAGGAGGCCGCCCCTCACAGATACGCAGTATTTT,CASSLDRRPPLTDTQYF
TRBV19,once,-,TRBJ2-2,TGTGCCAGTAGTAACACGAACACCGGGGAGCTGTTTTTT,CASSNTNTGELFF
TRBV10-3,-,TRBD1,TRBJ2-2,TGTGCCATCAGTGTGGACAGGGGGATAGACACCGGGGAGCTGTTTTTT,CAISVDRGIDTGELFF
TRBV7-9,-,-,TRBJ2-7,TGTGCCAGCAGCCCTAGCCCACGTCCTGAGCAGTACTTC,CASSPSPRPEQYF
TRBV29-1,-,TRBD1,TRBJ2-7,TGCAGCGTTGGTTTGGTGTGGGACAGGGGATCCCACGAGCAGTACTTC,CSVGLVWDRGSHEQYF
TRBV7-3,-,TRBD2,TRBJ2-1,TGTGCCAGCAGTGTGGGGGGGGTCCCCACCTACAATGAGCAGTTCTTC,CASSVGGVPTYNEQFF
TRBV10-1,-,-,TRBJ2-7,TGCGCCAGCAGTGAGCCGGGAAGCGAGCAGTACTTC,CASSEPGSEQYF
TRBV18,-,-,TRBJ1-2,TGTGCCAGCTCGCCTAGCGCGGGGAGGGACTATGGCTACACCTTC,CASSPSAGRDYGYTF
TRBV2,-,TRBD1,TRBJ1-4,TGTGCCAGCAGTCTACAGGGGACTAATGAAAAACTGTTTTTT,CASSLQGTNEKLFF
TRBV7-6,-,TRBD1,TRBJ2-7,TGTGCCAGCAGCTTAAACCCCGGGACAGGGGACGACTCCTACGAGCAGTACTTC,CASSLNPGTGDDSYEQYF
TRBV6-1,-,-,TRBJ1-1,TGTGCCAGCAGTGGGAACGCAGCGATGAACACTGAAGCTTTCTTT,CASSGNAAMNTEAFF
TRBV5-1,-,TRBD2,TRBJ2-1,TGCGCCAGCAGCGTGATCGGACTAGCGGGGGGCGGTTCCTACAATGAGCAGTTCTTC,CASSVIGLAGGGSYNEQFF
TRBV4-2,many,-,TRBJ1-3,TGTGCCAGCAGCCAAGCTGAGGGATCGGGGGACACCATATATTTT,CASSQAEGSGDTIYF
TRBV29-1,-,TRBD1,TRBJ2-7,TGCAGCGTTGGGACAGGGGAGTCCTACGAGCAGTACTTC,CSVGTGESYEQYF
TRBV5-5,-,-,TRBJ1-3,TGTGCCAGCAGGTCATCCGCGGTCTCTGGAAACACCATATATTTT,CASRSSAVSGNTIYF
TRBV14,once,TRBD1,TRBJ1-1,TGTGCCAGCAGCCGCCGGGACAGAAACACTGAAGCTTTCTTT,CASSRRDRNTEAFF
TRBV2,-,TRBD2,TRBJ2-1,TGTGCCAGCAGGCGGACTAGCGGGTACAATGAGCAGTTCTTC,CASRRTSGYNEQFF
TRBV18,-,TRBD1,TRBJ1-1,TGTGCCAGCTCACCTAACAGGGGGGTTCAAATGAACACTGAAGCTTTCTTT,CASSPNRGVQMNTEAFF